Listed below are T cell receptor beta chains from one sample, sequenced in a study of cytomegalovirus exposure and HLA in healthy donors. Profiling relied on immunoSEQ multiplex PCR, and the TCRdb table lists in-frame clones only, not all of them. The sample has some 200,000 clones; 86% are singletons. The specimen was PBMCs. The receptors shown here come from a young man in good health and CMV-seropositive. Both conserved end residues are part of each CDR3. D genes are given only for firm matches. Size values are once, few and many counts, or a class for expanded clones, and some rows have none.

V gene,clone size,D gene,J gene,CDR3 protein,CDR3 DNA
TRBV9,once,.,TRBJ2-7,CASSRTGTTYEQYF,TGTGCCAGCAGTCGGACCGGGACGACCTACGAGCAGTACTTC
TRBV15,.,.,TRBJ1-2,CATSTDSYGYTF,TGTGCCACCAGCACAGACAGCTATGGCTACACCTTC
TRBV6-1,.,.,TRBJ1-5,CASSATGWNQPQHF,TGTGCCAGCAGTGCGACTGGCTGGAATCAGCCCCAGCATTTT
TRBV18,once,TRBD1,TRBJ1-3,CASSLTGTASGNTIYF,TGTGCCAGCTCATTAACCGGGACAGCCTCTGGAAACACCATATATTTT
TRBV4-3,.,TRBD1,TRBJ2-7,CASSQTGTGTYEQYF,TGCGCCAGCAGCCAAACCGGGACAGGGACCTACGAGCAGTACTTC
TRBV7-2,.,TRBD1,TRBJ1-5,CASSLELGQGALEPQHF,TGTGCCAGCAGCTTAGAACTGGGACAGGGGGCTCTGGAGCCCCAGCATTTT
TRBV5-4,.,.,TRBJ2-3,CASSVIGAADTQYF,TGTGCCAGCAGCGTCATTGGGGCGGCAGATACGCAGTATTTT
TRBV6-5,.,.,TRBJ2-7,CASSPLGAAGQYF,TGTGCCAGCAGCCCTTTGGGAGCCGCAGGGCAGTACTTC
TRBV21-1,.,.,TRBJ2-7,CASSNGTGGYEQYF,TGTGCCAGCAGCAATGGGACAGGGGGCTACGAGCAGTACTTC
TRBV28,.,.,TRBJ2-1,CASSLGYNSYNEQFF,TGTGCCAGCAGTTTAGGGTATAACTCCTACAATGAGCAGTTCTTC
TRBV7-9,few,TRBD2,TRBJ2-5,CASRRGEGETQYF,TGTGCCAGCAGGAGAGGGGAGGGGGAGACCCAGTACTTC
TRBV4-1,.,.,TRBJ2-5,CASSQVTLGETQYF,TGCGCCAGCAGCCAAGTAACCCTGGGGGAGACCCAGTACTTC
TRBV5-1,.,.,TRBJ2-1,CASSRSSLAGPNEQFF,TGCGCCAGCAGTCGGTCCTCTTTGGCGGGACCGAATGAGCAGTTCTTC